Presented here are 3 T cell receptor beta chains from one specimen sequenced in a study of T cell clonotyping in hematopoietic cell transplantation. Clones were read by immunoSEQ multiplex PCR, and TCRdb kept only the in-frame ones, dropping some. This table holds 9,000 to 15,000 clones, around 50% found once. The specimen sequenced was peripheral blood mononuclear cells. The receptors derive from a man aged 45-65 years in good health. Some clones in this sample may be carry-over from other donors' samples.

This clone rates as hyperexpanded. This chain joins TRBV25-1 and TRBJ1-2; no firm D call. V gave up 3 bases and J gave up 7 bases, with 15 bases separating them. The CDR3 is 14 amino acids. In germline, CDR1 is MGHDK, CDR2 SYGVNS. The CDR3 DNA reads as TGTGCCAGCAGTGAGCTCGGGTCGGTATTTGGCTACACCTTC. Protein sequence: CASSELGSVFGYTF.

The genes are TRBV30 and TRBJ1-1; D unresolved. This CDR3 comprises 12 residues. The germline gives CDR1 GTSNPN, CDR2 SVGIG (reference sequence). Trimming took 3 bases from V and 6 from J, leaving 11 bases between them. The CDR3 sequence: CAWRLKGSEAFF. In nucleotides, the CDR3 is TGTGCCTGGAGATTGAAGGGCTCTGAAGCTTTCTTT.

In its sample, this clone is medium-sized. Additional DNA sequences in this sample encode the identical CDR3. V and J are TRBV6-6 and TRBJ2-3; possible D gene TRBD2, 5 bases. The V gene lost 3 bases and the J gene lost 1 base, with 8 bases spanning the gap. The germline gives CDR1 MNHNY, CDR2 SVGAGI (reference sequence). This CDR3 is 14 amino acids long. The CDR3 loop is CASSYLEGTDTQYF. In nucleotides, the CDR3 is TGTGCCAGCAGTTATCTGGAGGGCACAGATACGCAGTATTTT.